This TCR beta chain comes out of a study of blood T cell repertoires in COVID-19. Study overall: COVID-19 samples from acute and convalescent phases originated in the United States, Italy and Spain. Nucleic acid was either cDNA or gDNA, and it came from T cells, B-cell-depleted T cells, or PBMCs.

Original processing methods: Researchers report that nucleated cell counts were estimated from reference gene primer amplification. The repertoire was sequenced with immunoSEQ multiplex PCR; TCRdb's copy has only in-frame clones and lacks some. V and J calls and clone size are those listed in that table; D and trimming were worked out from the DNA. The table lists 250,000 or so clones, roughly 90% of them singletons, with about 0.74% in the top ten. Trimming took off 4 bases at V and 3 bases at J, with 10 bases between the two ends. The CDR3 runs to 13 residues. The germline V gene encodes CDR1 MNHEY and CDR2 SMNVEV (reference sequence).

The V gene is TRBV27, the J gene TRBJ2-7; the D is unclear. The sequenced sample consisted of peripheral blood. This sequence was found in a woman aged 25 to 39 with acute or convalescent COVID-19. CDR3 protein: CASSYRSLYEQYF. The CDR3 coding sequence is TGTGCCAGCAGTTACAGATCCCTCTACGAGCAGTACTTC.